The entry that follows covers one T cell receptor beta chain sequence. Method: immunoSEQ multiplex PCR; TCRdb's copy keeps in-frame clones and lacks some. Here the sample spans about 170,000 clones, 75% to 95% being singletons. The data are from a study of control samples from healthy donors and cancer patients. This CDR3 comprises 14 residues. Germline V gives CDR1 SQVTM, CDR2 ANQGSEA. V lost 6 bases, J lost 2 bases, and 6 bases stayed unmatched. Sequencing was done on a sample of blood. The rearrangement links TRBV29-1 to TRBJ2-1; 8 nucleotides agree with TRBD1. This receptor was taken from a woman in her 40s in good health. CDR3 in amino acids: CSVNTGGAYNEQFF. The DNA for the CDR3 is TGCAGCGTAAATACAGGGGGAGCCTACAATGAGCAGTTCTTC.